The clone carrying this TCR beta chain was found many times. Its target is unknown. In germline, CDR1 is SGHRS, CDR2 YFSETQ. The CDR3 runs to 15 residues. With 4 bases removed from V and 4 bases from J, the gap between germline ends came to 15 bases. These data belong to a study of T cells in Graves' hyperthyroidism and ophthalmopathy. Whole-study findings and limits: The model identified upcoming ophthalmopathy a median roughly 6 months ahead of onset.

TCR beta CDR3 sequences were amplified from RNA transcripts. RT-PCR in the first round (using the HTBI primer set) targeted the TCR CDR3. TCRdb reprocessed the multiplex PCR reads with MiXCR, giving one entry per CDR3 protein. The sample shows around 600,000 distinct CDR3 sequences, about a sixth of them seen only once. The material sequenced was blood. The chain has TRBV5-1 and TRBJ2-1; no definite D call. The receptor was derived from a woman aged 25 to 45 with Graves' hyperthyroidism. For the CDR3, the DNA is TGCGCCAGCAGCGATAGGTTGACGGATTACAATGAGCAGTTCTTC. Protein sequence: CASSDRLTDYNEQFF.